Presented here are 16 T cell receptor beta chains from one specimen sequenced in a study of Ad26.COV2.S vaccination and SARS-CoV-2 variants. Sequencing was performed with immunoSEQ multiplex PCR; in TCRdb, only in-frame clones are kept and a portion is missing. The sample shows 300,000 to 500,000 clones, around nine tenths of them seen only once. The treatment here: 15 to 20 received Ad26.COV2.S at low or high dose, single or two shots; about 5 received placebo; per-sample allocation not given. Day 63 following the first vaccine or placebo injection was when the samples were taken. This specimen consisted of peripheral blood, obtained in a trial of Ad26.COV2.S vaccine versus placebo. The receptors shown here come from a person aged 18-65 years who received the Ad26.COV2.S COVID-19 vaccine or a placebo.

The genes are TRBV7-9 and TRBJ1-2; 8 nucleotides line up with TRBD1. The J segment lost 6 bases and the V segment lost 5 bases, leaving 11 bases of the junction unmatched. The CDR3 is 15 residues long. Germline assignment: CDR1 SEHNR and CDR2 FQNEAQ (reference sequence). The CDR3 is CASSLRRTGSDGYTF. The CDR3 nucleotides are TGTGCCAGCAGCCTACGCCGGACAGGGTCGGATGGCTACACCTTC. Based on the CDR3 plus reference TRBV7-9 and TRBJ1-2, the full variable domain is DTGVSQNPRHKITKRGQNVTFRCDPISEHNRLYWYRQTLGQGPEFLTYFQNEAQLEKSRLLSDRFSAERPKGSFSTLEIQRTEQGDSAMYLCASSLRRTGSDGYTFGSGTRLTVV.

The rearrangement links TRBV19 to TRBJ1-5; 7 bases map to TRBD1. This CDR3 has 15 residues. CDR1 and CDR2 (germline): LNHDA, SQIVND (reference sequence). The V gene end was trimmed by 2 bases and the J gene end by 7 bases; junction bases not matched to a gene: 8. The CDR3 loop reads CASSIRRGGDQPQHF. For the CDR3, the DNA is TGTGCCAGTAGTATACGGAGAGGGGGCGACCAGCCCCAGCATTTT. The full variable domain, rest sourced from reference TRBV19 and TRBJ1-5, is DGGITQSPKYLFRKEGQNVTLSCEQNLNHDAMYWYRQDPGQGLRLIYYSQIVNDFQKGDIAEGYSVSREKKESFPLTVTSAQKNPTAFYLCASSIRRGGDQPQHFGDGTRLSIL.

This sequence joins TRBV9 and TRBJ1-2; D is undetermined. The germline V and J ends were trimmed by 4 bases and 4 bases, with 17 bases remaining between them. Germline V lookup: CDR1 SGDLS, CDR2 YYNGEE. The CDR3 runs 15 residues. CDR3 sequence (DNA): TGTGCCAGCAGCCCGACGACAAGGCTAGGCTATGGCTACACCTTC. It translates to CASSPTTRLGYGYTF.

CDR3 coding DNA: TGTGCGATACACTACATGAACACTGAAGCTTTCTTT. Its translation is CAIHYMNTEAFF. The V gene is TRBV6-5, the J gene TRBJ1-1, with D unresolved. Germline assignment: CDR1 MNHEY and CDR2 SVGAGI. The CDR3 runs 12 residues.

The chain joins TRBV4-1 to TRBJ1-6; D is unresolved. The CDR3 length is 14 residues. CDR1 MGHRA and CDR2 YSYEKL come from the germline V gene. The V gene lost 0 bases and the J gene lost 5 bases, with 5 bases spanning the gap. CDR3 coding DNA: TGCGCCAGCAGCCAAGAGAACCATAATTCACCCCTCCACTTT. It is translated as CASSQENHNSPLHF.

The chain links TRBV4-1 to TRBJ1-2; 8 positions match TRBD1. The CDR3 sequence is 14 residues long. After removal of 1 base from V and 3 bases from J, the junction contained 1 base not matched to a gene. Germline CDR1 and CDR2: MGHRA and YSYEKL. CDR3 coding DNA: TGCGCCAGCAGCCAAGCAGGGGGCGACTATGGCTACACCTTC. Amino acid sequence: CASSQAGGDYGYTF.

This chain uses TRBV7-9 with TRBJ2-1; D is possibly TRBD2 (6 bases). V was trimmed by 0 bases and J by 2 bases, leaving 8 bases between them. The germline CDR1 and CDR2 sequences are SEHNR and FQNEAQ (reference sequence). The CDR3 loop spans 15 amino acids. CDR3 DNA: TGTGCCAGCAGCTTAGCCGGGGGAGCCTACAATGAGCAGTTCTTC. The encoded protein is CASSLAGGAYNEQFF.

The chain is built from TRBV5-1 and TRBJ2-3; D gene uncertain. CDR3 size: 14 residues. Looked up from germline, CDR1 is SGHRS and CDR2 is YFSETQ. V lost 4 bases, J lost 2 bases, and 11 bases lay in between. CDR3 bases: TGCGCCAGCAGCCCCAGAGAAATCACAGATACGCAGTATTTT. Translation: CASSPREITDTQYF.

The table lists this clone with a count of one. CDR3 sequence reads: CASSLRETGIYGYTF. The CDR3 nucleotides read TGTGCCAGCAGCTTAAGGGAGACGGGGATCTATGGCTACACCTTC. This chain joins TRBV11-2 and TRBJ1-2; unclear D gene. Per the germline V gene, CDR1 is SGHAT and CDR2 is FQNNGV. Deletions cut 2 bases from V and 4 bases from J, with 14 bases between. The CDR3 contains 15 residues.

The V call is TRBV19, the J call TRBJ1-2; tentative D call: TRBD1 (5 bases). V was trimmed by 8 bases and J by 0 bases, leaving 16 bases between them. The CDR3 has 15 amino acids. Germline CDR1 and CDR2: LNHDA and SQIVND (reference sequence). Written as DNA, the CDR3 is TGTGCCAGTTCTCTCGAGGGGACCTCTAACTATGGCTACACCTTC. It translates to CASSLEGTSNYGYTF. The full variable domain, its missing parts supplied by reference TRBV19 and TRBJ1-2, is DGGITQSPKYLFRKEGQNVTLSCEQNLNHDAMYWYRQDPGQGLRLIYYSQIVNDFQKGDIAEGYSVSREKKESFPLTVTSAQKNPTAFYLCASSLEGTSNYGYTFGSGTRLTVV.

To note about this clone: Additional DNA sequences in this sample encode the identical CDR3. V is TRBV5-6 and J is TRBJ2-2; D is unresolved. The CDR3 is 11 amino acids. V was trimmed by 0 bases and J by 8 bases, leaving 2 bases between them. Germline CDR1 and CDR2: SGHDT and YYEEEE. The CDR3 DNA follows: TGTGCCAGCAGCTTGGCAGGGGAGCTGTTTTTT. Protein: CASSLAGELFF. Using reference TRBV5-6 and TRBJ2-2 for the parts outside the CDR3, the full variable domain is DAGVTQSPTHLIKTRGQQVTLRCSPKSGHDTVSWYQQALGQGPQFIFQYYEEEERQRGNFPDRFSGHQFPNYSSELNVNALLLGDSALYLCASSLAGELFFGEGSRLTVL.

The rearrangement uses TRBV28 and TRBJ1-4; a possible D gene is TRBD1 (6 bases). The CDR3 length is 15 residues. Germline V lookup: CDR1 MDHEN, CDR2 SYDVKM. Trimming pared 2 bases from V and 8 bases from J, leaving 15 bases between. The CDR3 spells CASSLNQGNEEKLFF. DNA for the CDR3: TGTGCCAGCAGTTTAAACCAGGGGAATGAGGAAAAACTGTTTTTT.

The V call is TRBV2, the J call TRBJ1-1; 7 nucleotides line up with TRBD1. The germline V gene has CDR1 SNHLY and CDR2 FYNNEI. V shed 10 bases, J shed 0 bases, and the junction held 5 bases outside the gene matches. CDR3 length: 13 residues. The CDR3 bases are TGTGCCACACAGGGGCCCCTGAACACTGAAGCTTTCTTT. Translation: CATQGPLNTEAFF.

The V call is TRBV13, the J call TRBJ2-1, with D maybe TRBD1 (7 bases). Trimming shortened V by 2 bases and J by 12 bases, and 11 bases separated the two germline ends. Germline loops: CDR1 PRHDT, CDR2 FYEKMQ (reference sequence). This CDR3 is 12 amino acids long. This CDR3 reads CASSLQGGGQFF. The CDR3, as DNA: TGTGCCAGCAGCTTACAGGGGGGCGGGCAGTTCTTC.

This chain connects TRBV7-2 to TRBJ1-3, with D maybe TRBD1 (5 bases). Trimming took off 4 bases at V and 0 bases at J, with 13 bases between the two ends. CDR3 length equals 16 residues. CDR1 and CDR2 (germline): SGHTA, FQGNSA. CDR3 residues: CASSYEGRISGNTIYF. In DNA, the CDR3 is TGTGCCAGCAGCTACGAGGGACGGATCTCTGGAAACACCATATATTTT.

The chain employs TRBV5-4 and TRBJ2-1, with 11 bases that match TRBD2. CDR1 is SGHNT and CDR2 is YYREEE in the germline V gene (reference sequence). V was clipped by 4 bases and J by 8 bases; unmatched bases: 8. This CDR3 is 15 amino acids long. In DNA form, the CDR3 reads TGTGCCAGCAGCCCCGGGCTAGCGGGGGGTTATGAGCAGTTCTTC. Its protein product is CASSPGLAGGYEQFF.